The 24 T cell receptor beta chains given below trace back to one sample, sequenced in a study of CD8 T cells in cerebrospinal fluid in Alzheimer's disease. TCRdb re-called the 10x single-cell sequencing reads, yielding one record per CDR3 amino acid sequence without DNA. This sample's clone table lists over a thousand distinct CDR3 sequences. Material for sequencing was cerebrospinal fluid. The receptors shown here come from a human donor with mild cognitive impairment.

By frequency, this clonotype is medium-sized. The V and J genes are TRBV15 and TRBJ2-1; the D call from TCRdb, TRBD2, cannot be confirmed without DNA. The CDR3 consists of 18 residues. Germline values: CDR1 LNHNV, CDR2 YYDKDF (reference sequence). CDR3 sequence: CATSRSFGSGGYYNEQFF.

This sequence joins TRBV5-4 and TRBJ1-1; TCRdb designates TRBD1, a call that cannot be tested without DNA. The CDR3 consists of 15 residues. The germline V gene encodes CDR1 SGHNT and CDR2 YYREEE (reference sequence). The CDR3 spells CASSLIYRGDTEAFF.

The chain employs TRBV7-2 and TRBJ2-3; TCRdb lists TRBD1, though no DNA is available to test this call. Germline V CDR1 and CDR2: SGHTA, FQGNSA. This CDR3 is built from 14 residues. CDR3 amino acids: CASSPGGTGGQQYF.

By frequency, this clonotype registers medium-sized. This sequence joins TRBV2 and TRBJ2-2. The CDR3 contains 16 residues. The germline V gene has CDR1 SNHLY and CDR2 FYNNEI. The CDR3: CASSAAGFANTGELFF. Combining the CDR3 with reference TRBV2 and TRBJ2-2 gives the whole variable domain EPEVTQTPSHQVTQMGQEVILRCVPISNHLYFYWYRQILGQKVEFLVSFYNNEISEKSEIFDDQFSVERPDGSNFTLKIRSTKLEDSAMYFCASSAAGFANTGELFFGEGSRLTVL.

The V call is TRBV6-1, the J call TRBJ2-7; with no DNA, the TCRdb D assignment of TRBD1 cannot be verified. The germline CDR1 and CDR2 sequences are MNHNS and SASEGT. CDR3 length equals 14 residues. CDR3 in amino acids: CASSEGTGGYEQYF.

This clonotype is labeled medium-sized based on frequency. The CDR3: CASSPIRDSQETQYF. The chain has TRBV12-3 or TRBV12-4 and TRBJ2-5. CDR3 length: 15 residues.

The chain carries TRBV7-6 and TRBJ2-5; the D call from TCRdb, TRBD2, cannot be confirmed without DNA. CDR1 is SGHVS, CDR2 FNYEAQ, per germline. CDR3 length: 15 residues. CDR3 region: CASSLGSTSGETQYF.

This clonotype is labeled medium-sized (0.01 to 0.1%) based on frequency. The rearrangement joins TRBV11-2 to TRBJ1-4; the D call of TRBD1 rests on TCRdb alone, since no DNA is present to check it. The CDR3 sequence is 15 residues long. The germline CDR1 and CDR2 sequences are SGHAT and FQNNGV. CDR3 amino acids: CASSLEDRGWEKLFF.

Judged by frequency, this clonotype is medium-sized (0.01 to 0.1%). This chain joins TRBV3-1 and TRBJ1-1; TCRdb reports TRBD1, a call that lacks DNA to check it against. The CDR3 covers 12 residues. Germline values: CDR1 LGHDT, CDR2 YNNKEL (reference sequence). CDR3: CASSLRQEEAFF.

This clonotype shows up as medium-sized (0.01 to 0.1%) by frequency. J is TRBJ2-7 and V is TRBV7-8; checking the TCRdb D call of TRBD1 is not possible without DNA. CDR1 SGHVS and CDR2 FQNEAQ come from the germline V gene. The CDR3 sequence is 15 residues long. CDR3: CASSLGVRGYGEQYF.

Judged by frequency, this clonotype is medium-sized. V is TRBV28 and J is TRBJ2-2; TCRdb's D call of TRBD2 is untestable without DNA. This CDR3 comprises 16 residues. Germline V gives CDR1 MDHEN, CDR2 SYDVKM. CDR3: CASWTSGGARPGELFF.

The V and J genes are TRBV4-3 and TRBJ2-7. CDR1 LGHNA and CDR2 YSLEER come from the germline V gene. The CDR3 extends over 16 amino acids. The CDR3 region is CASSQDQGFRADEQYF.

By frequency, this clonotype registers medium-sized (0.01 to 0.1%). The J gene is TRBJ2-7, the V gene TRBV5-6; the D gene TCRdb calls, TRBD1, cannot be checked with no DNA. CDR3 length: 13 amino acids. Germline assignment: CDR1 SGHDT and CDR2 YYEEEE. The CDR3 reads CASSPRGSGEQYF.

The chain recombines TRBV20-1 with TRBJ2-5; TCRdb gives TRBD2 as the D gene, but with no DNA this cannot be confirmed. This CDR3 comprises 12 residues. Germline V gives CDR1 DFQATT, CDR2 SNEGSKA (reference sequence). The CDR3 sequence: CSANNQIGTSVF.

This clonotype is classed as medium-sized by frequency. The CDR3 reads CATSRDGTGVTQYF. This sequence joins TRBV15 and TRBJ2-3; no DNA is available, so the TRBD1 call from TCRdb remains unchecked. There are 14 residues in the CDR3. Germline V gene data show CDR1 as LNHNV and CDR2 as YYDKDF (reference sequence).

This clonotype counts as medium-sized by frequency. The CDR3 region is CAITTAPSGIPDTQYF. V is TRBV10-3 and J is TRBJ2-3; as DNA is missing, the TRBD2 call by TCRdb cannot be tested. Per germline, CDR1 ENHRY and CDR2 SYGVKD. This CDR3 is built from 16 residues.

This clonotype registers medium-sized (0.01 to 0.1%) by frequency. The chain recombines TRBV20-1 with TRBJ1-6; the TRBD1 assignment by TCRdb is unverifiable without DNA. This CDR3 comprises 15 residues. Germline V gene data show CDR1 as DFQATT and CDR2 as SNEGSKA (reference sequence). CDR3 protein: CSARPGTGEGSPLHF.

The genes are TRBV10-3 and TRBJ1-3; TCRdb calls TRBD1, which cannot be checked without DNA. From germline, CDR1 is ENHRY and CDR2 SYGVKD. The CDR3 has 13 residues. CDR3 region: CAISETQGDTIYF.

Its frequency marks this clonotype as medium-sized (0.01 to 0.1%). The V gene is TRBV18, the J gene TRBJ1-5; checking the TCRdb D call of TRBD1 is not possible without DNA. CDR3 length: 16 amino acids. Per the germline V gene, CDR1 is KGHSH and CDR2 is LQKENI. This CDR3 reads CASSPAGVGSNQPQHF.

The gene calls are TRBV20-1 and TRBJ1-2. CDR3 length equals 14 residues. The germline V gene has CDR1 DFQATT and CDR2 SNEGSKA (reference sequence). CDR3 region: CSATLAGRIYGYTF.

Judged by frequency, this clonotype is medium-sized. This chain uses TRBV6-1 with TRBJ1-2; TCRdb lists TRBD1, though no DNA is available to test this call. The CDR3 is 14 residues long. Germline CDR1 reads MNHNS; CDR2 reads SASEGT. CDR3 sequence: CASSGTGANYGYTF.

This clonotype shows up as medium-sized by frequency. V usage is TRBV25-1 and J usage is TRBJ1-2; TCRdb designates TRBD1, a call that cannot be tested without DNA. Germline values: CDR1 MGHDK, CDR2 SYGVNS. The CDR3 spans 16 residues. This chain's CDR3 is CASSEEGARGGNGYTF.

This clonotype is classed as medium-sized (0.01 to 0.1%) by frequency. This rearrangement joins TRBV5-6 to TRBJ2-3. In germline, CDR1 is SGHDT, CDR2 YYEEEE. The CDR3 covers 12 residues. CDR3 protein: CASTWATNTQYF.

This clonotype ranks as large in terms of frequency. The V gene is TRBV7-2, the J gene TRBJ1-6. CDR1 is SGHTA, CDR2 FQGNSA, per germline. The CDR3 has 14 amino acids. CDR3 protein: CASSLGPYNSPLHF.